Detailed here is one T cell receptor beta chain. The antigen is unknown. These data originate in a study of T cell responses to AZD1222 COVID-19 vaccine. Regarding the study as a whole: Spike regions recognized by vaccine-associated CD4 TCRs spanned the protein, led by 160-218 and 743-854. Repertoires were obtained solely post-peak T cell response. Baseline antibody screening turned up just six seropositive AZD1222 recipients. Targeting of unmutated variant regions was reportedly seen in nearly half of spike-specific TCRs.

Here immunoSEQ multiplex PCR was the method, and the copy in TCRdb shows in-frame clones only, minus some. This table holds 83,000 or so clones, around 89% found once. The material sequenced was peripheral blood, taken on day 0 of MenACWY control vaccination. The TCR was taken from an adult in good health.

The CDR3 DNA follows: TGTGCCAGCAGCCAAGGGTCCCATTTACAGCCCCAGCATTTT. Protein: CASSQGSHLQPQHF. This chain joins TRBV3-1 (or the pseudogene TRBV3-2) and TRBJ1-5; unclear D gene. The CDR3 spans 14 residues. In germline, CDR1 is LGHDT, CDR2 YNNKEL (reference sequence). The V and J ends lost 1 base and 7 bases respectively, with 11 bases between them.